This paragraph covers one T cell receptor (beta chain) sequence. These data originate in a study of T cell changes during pregnancy in multiple sclerosis. Clones were sequenced by immunoSEQ multiplex PCR, and TCRdb holds only the in-frame ones, with some missing. This sample yields under 80,000 clones, of which about 95% are seen a single time; approximately 0.58% belongs to the top ten. Germline CDR1 reads SGDLS; CDR2 reads YYNGEE. V was shortened by 3 bases and J by 2 bases, with 8 bases between the two germline ends. The CDR3 covers 13 residues. The sample consisted of peripheral blood, taken in the third trimester of pregnancy. This chain connects TRBV9 to TRBJ1-2; unclear D gene. The TCR comes from a female donor with multiple sclerosis, enrolled in a pregnancy study. In DNA form, the CDR3 reads TGTGCCAGCAGCGGGAGGATAAACTATGGCTACACCTTC. Its protein is CASSGRINYGYTF.